This T cell receptor (beta chain) was identified during a study of T cell repertoires in cytomegalovirus infection. Study in general: The public TCR beta signatures pointed to both CMV infection and matching HLA type. Study-wide results and caveats: Adding up the frequency of public TCR beta families identified people who carried CMV plus the relevant HLA. In two of eight donors, the top clonotype was HLA-C-restricted CMV-specific.

MiXCR, applied by TCRdb to the reads, yields one record per CDR3 protein. The sample holds about 310,000 distinct CDR3 sequences, about a sixth seen once. The length of the CDR3 is 15 residues. Germline V gene sequence: CDR1 LNHDA, CDR2 SQIVND (reference sequence). The V and J ends lost 4 bases and 5 bases respectively, with 15 bases between them. As for this clonotype: Its target is not known.

Sequencing input: PBMCs. The chain couples TRBV19 to TRBJ1-5, with D possibly TRBD1 on 5 matching bases. The source is a human donor in good health (CMV status not recorded). Some clones in this sample may be carry-over from other donors' samples. CDR3 protein: CASSNRAGLDQPQHF. Written as DNA, the CDR3 is TGTGCCAGTAGTAATCGAGCGGGGCTTGATCAGCCCCAGCATTTT.